Reported below is one T cell receptor beta chain. The entry originates in a study of blood T cell repertoires in COVID-19. Seattle patients were enrolled while actively infected and followed longitudinally. The CDR3 extends over 15 amino acids. The V and J ends lost 3 bases and 5 bases respectively, with 16 bases between them. The V gene's germline CDR1 is MGHRA and CDR2 YSYEKL. Per the authors' pipeline: For nucleated cells, counts were estimated from reference gene primer amplification. Repertoires were generated with immunoSEQ multiplex PCR, while TCRdb's copy carries only in-frame clones and drops some. V, J and clone size are those of that table, while D and trimming were read from the DNA. The table shows 80,000 to 100,000 clones, with 85% to 90% occurring only once.

The rearrangement joins TRBV4-1 to TRBJ2-5; maybe TRBD2 (5 bases). This clonotype was obtained from a human donor with COVID-19, enrolled during active disease. The donor label of this sample is uncertain. Sequenced sample: peripheral blood. In nucleotides, the CDR3 is TGCGCCAGCAGCCATCCTCTGAGGGTTACGGAGACCCAGTACTTC. It translates to CASSHPLRVTETQYF.